Shown below are 25 T cell receptor beta chains from a single sample sequenced in a study of blood T cell repertoires in COVID-19. Profiling relied on immunoSEQ multiplex PCR, and the TCRdb table lists in-frame clones only, not all of them. Of over 250,000 clones listed, about 73% are singletons. Specimen: peripheral blood. The receptors stem from a woman aged 80 or over with acute or convalescent COVID-19.

The chain joins TRBV5-1 to TRBJ1-6; TRBD1 aligns across 7 bases. The CDR3 is made up of 15 amino acids. Germline CDR1 is SGHRS and CDR2 is YFSETQ. The trim removed 2 bases at V and 3 bases at J, leaving 2 bases unmatched. CDR3 region: CASSLGQDYNSPLHF. CDR3 DNA sequence: TGCGCCAGCAGCTTAGGACAGGACTATAATTCACCCCTCCACTTT.

The chain combines TRBV28 with TRBJ2-7; 11 bases line up with TRBD1. The V gene's germline CDR1 is MDHEN and CDR2 SYDVKM. The length of the CDR3 is 17 residues. With 7 bases clipped from V and 3 bases from J, the junction kept 14 bases outside the gene matches. The CDR3 reads CASTSPGAGQGGYEQYF. In nucleotides, the CDR3 is TGTGCCAGCACCTCTCCTGGGGCGGGACAGGGGGGCTACGAGCAGTACTTC.

The rearrangement uses TRBV5-4 and TRBJ1-2; 9 bases align to TRBD1. Germline V CDR1 and CDR2: SGHNT, YYREEE (reference sequence). Germline trimming cut 0 bases from V and 4 bases from J; bases unmatched to any gene: 10. The CDR3 loop spans 17 amino acids. The CDR3 DNA reads TGTGCCAGCAGCTTGGGGGCCGGGACAGGGAAAGTCTATGGCTACACCTTC. Its translation is CASSLGAGTGKVYGYTF.

The chain carries TRBV6-5 and TRBJ1-6, with D possibly matching TRBD1 (5 bases). There are 15 residues in the CDR3. The germline V gene encodes CDR1 MNHEY and CDR2 SVGAGI. The V gene lost 7 bases and the J gene lost 8 bases, with 18 bases spanning the gap. The CDR3 is CASTSRRGYDSPLHF. The CDR3, as DNA: TGTGCCAGCACCTCCCGGCGGGGGTATGATTCACCCCTCCACTTT.

In this sample, this clone turned up a few times. The chain carries TRBV7-2 and TRBJ2-7, with 7 nucleotides matching TRBD1. Germline V gene lookup returns CDR1 SGHTA and CDR2 FQGNSA. CDR3 length: 12 amino acids. With 8 bases clipped from V and 2 bases from J, the junction kept 3 bases outside the gene matches. The CDR3 loop is CASGQGAYEQYF. Written as DNA, the CDR3 is TGTGCCAGCGGGCAGGGGGCCTACGAGCAGTACTTC.

The J gene is TRBJ2-1, the V gene TRBV10-3, with 14 bases matching TRBD2. The CDR3 totals 16 residues. V shed 6 bases and J 4 bases; nucleotides not matched to a gene: 5. Per germline, CDR1 ENHRY and CDR2 SYGVKD. CDR3 coding DNA: TGTGCCATCAGCTTGGGACTAGCGGGAGTTTACAATGAGCAGTTCTTC. Its protein product is CAISLGLAGVYNEQFF.

This clone was recorded a few times. The chain combines TRBV4-2 with TRBJ2-1, with 11 nucleotides matching TRBD2. The CDR3 spans 16 residues. Germline V gene data show CDR1 as LGHNA and CDR2 as YNFKEQ. V was pared by 4 bases and J by 4 bases, with 6 bases of the junction left unmatched. CDR3 sequence (DNA): TGTGCCAGCAGCCCTACTAGCGGGAGAGGGTACAATGAGCAGTTCTTC. This translates into CASSPTSGRGYNEQFF.

This rearrangement joins TRBV7-2 to TRBJ2-1, with 11 bases identical to TRBD1. V gave up 2 bases and J gave up 3 bases; unmatched junction bases: 3. Germline CDR1 is SGHTA and CDR2 is FQGNSA. The CDR3 runs 16 residues. CDR3 nucleotide sequence: TGTGCCAGCAGCTTAAGGGGACAGGGGGGCTACAATGAGCAGTTCTTC. It translates to CASSLRGQGGYNEQFF.

V gene TRBV19 combines with J gene TRBJ2-4; perhaps TRBD2 as D (6 bases). In germline, CDR1 is LNHDA, CDR2 SQIVND (reference sequence). This CDR3 is built from 16 residues. V lost 1 base and J 2 bases, leaving 12 bases between the germline ends. The CDR3 here is CASSIGGAGSKNIQYF. The CDR3 DNA sequence: TGTGCCAGTAGTATAGGAGGGGCGGGGTCCAAAAACATTCAGTACTTC.

The V and J genes are TRBV3-1 (or the pseudogene TRBV3-2) and TRBJ2-5; weak D call: TRBD2 (6 bases). The CDR3 totals 14 residues. V was shortened by 4 bases and J by 5 bases, with 14 bases between the two germline ends. The germline CDR1 and CDR2 sequences are LGHDT and YNNKEL (reference sequence). CDR3 sequence reads: CASSRLGLGETQYF. CDR3 sequence (DNA): TGTGCCAGCAGCCGCCTGGGACTTGGGGAGACCCAGTACTTC.

This clone was picked up one time. The rearrangement links TRBV6-5 to TRBJ2-1; 8 bases line up with TRBD2. The CDR3 is 16 residues long. Trimming cost V 0 bases and J 4 bases; bases outside gene matches: 5. Germline loops: CDR1 MNHEY, CDR2 SVGAGI. The CDR3 spells CASSYSGTRVYNEQFF. The CDR3 region has the DNA TGTGCCAGCAGTTACTCGGGGACTAGGGTATACAATGAGCAGTTCTTC.

Only one count was recorded for this clone. This chain connects TRBV2 to TRBJ2-5; perhaps TRBD2 as D (5 bases). This CDR3 is built from 12 residues. V was cut by 6 bases and J by 5 bases, with 10 bases left in between. Germline CDR1 and CDR2: SNHLY and FYNNEI. DNA for the CDR3: TGTGCCAGCAGAGGGAGAGGGGAGACCCAGTACTTC. This translates into CASRGRGETQYF.

The chain links TRBV11-2 to TRBJ2-1; weak D call: TRBD2 (6 bases). The CDR3 covers 16 residues. The V end lost 0 bases, the J end lost 12 bases, and 21 bases lay between the germline ends. Germline V lookup: CDR1 SGHAT, CDR2 FQNNGV. CDR3 in DNA: TGTGCCAGCAGCTTAGATCTAGCGAACCCGAGAGGGTCGCAGTTCTTC. Protein: CASSLDLANPRGSQFF.

This clone was found once. The chain carries TRBV28 and TRBJ2-7; TRBD1 might be the D (6 bases). The CDR3 consists of 15 residues. Per the germline V gene, CDR1 is MDHEN and CDR2 is SYDVKM. The ends were cut back, 3 bases at V and 0 bases at J, with 12 bases in the middle. The CDR3 loop reads CASSLPGEVSYEQYF. In DNA, the CDR3 is TGTGCCAGCAGTTTGCCAGGGGAAGTCTCCTACGAGCAGTACTTC.

Many counts were recorded for this clone. V and J are TRBV27 and TRBJ1-4, with D maybe TRBD1 (5 bases). Germline values: CDR1 MNHEY, CDR2 SMNVEV (reference sequence). Trimming shortened V by 6 bases and J by 3 bases, and 14 bases separated the two germline ends. The CDR3 has 15 residues. The CDR3 DNA follows: TGTGCCAGCAGGTCGCGGGGCGCTTCTAATGAAAAACTGTTTTTT. Encoded protein: CASRSRGASNEKLFF.

The J gene is TRBJ2-3, the V gene TRBV7-2; TRBD2 matches 7 bases. Germline CDR1 reads SGHTA; CDR2 reads FQGNSA. There are 13 residues in the CDR3. V lost 1 base to trimming and J lost 6 bases; unmatched junction nucleotides: 1. The CDR3 DNA sequence: TGTGCCAGCAGCTTAGAGCGGGGCGATACGCAGTATTTT. Encoded protein: CASSLERGDTQYF.

This clone was counted between two and nine times. This rearrangement joins TRBV2 to TRBJ1-4, with D unresolved. CDR1 SNHLY and CDR2 FYNNEI come from the germline V gene. V lost 6 bases and J 8 bases, leaving 7 bases between the germline ends. CDR3 length: 11 residues. The CDR3 DNA is TGTGCCAGCAGGTCGGGGGAAAAACTGTTTTTT. It is translated as CASRSGEKLFF. Full variable domain (remainder filled in from reference TRBV2 and TRBJ1-4): EPEVTQTPSHQVTQMGQEVILRCVPISNHLYFYWYRQILGQKVEFLVSFYNNEISEKSEIFDDQFSVERPDGSNFTLKIRSTKLEDSAMYFCASRSGEKLFFGSGTQLSVL.

The J gene is TRBJ2-5, the V gene TRBV6-5; no reliable D call. V was clipped by 8 bases and J by 5 bases, with 18 bases between them. The CDR3 consists of 14 residues. Germline CDR1 and CDR2: MNHEY and SVGAGI. CDR3 region: CASDPLGGWETQYF. For the CDR3, the DNA is TGTGCCAGCGATCCGCTAGGTGGTTGGGAGACCCAGTACTTC.

This clone was picked up one time. CDR3 region: CASSRPQGAYGYTF. The CDR3 DNA is TGTGCCAGCAGTCGACCACAGGGGGCCTATGGCTACACCTTC. V gene TRBV28 combines with J gene TRBJ1-2, with 9 bases fitting TRBD1. This CDR3 spans 14 amino acids. The germline V gene encodes CDR1 MDHEN and CDR2 SYDVKM. V was pared by 5 bases and J by 4 bases, with 5 bases of the junction left unmatched.

This rearrangement joins TRBV2 to TRBJ2-1; 14 bases fit TRBD2. This CDR3 comprises 18 residues. The V gene end was trimmed by 0 bases and the J gene end by 13 bases; junction bases not matched to a gene: 14. Germline V gene data show CDR1 as SNHLY and CDR2 as FYNNEI. The CDR3 is CASSEAAPPGLAGAPQFF. The CDR3 nucleotides read TGTGCCAGCAGTGAAGCGGCACCCCCGGGACTAGCGGGAGCACCACAGTTCTTC.

This clone was picked up one time. The chain carries TRBV19 and TRBJ1-6, with D possibly TRBD1 on 6 matching bases. The V gene's germline CDR1 is LNHDA and CDR2 SQIVND (reference sequence). The germline V and J ends were trimmed by 6 bases and 0 bases, with 12 bases remaining between them. CDR3 length: 16 amino acids. CDR3 coding DNA: TGTGCCAGTAGGCTACAGGGCAGCTCCTATAATTCACCCCTCCACTTT. It yields the protein CASRLQGSSYNSPLHF.

V usage is TRBV7-2 and J usage is TRBJ2-5; possible D gene TRBD2, 7 bases. From germline, CDR1 is SGHTA and CDR2 FQGNSA. V was clipped by 5 bases and J by 2 bases, with 15 bases between them. The CDR3 consists of 15 residues. The CDR3 is CASSPRGGRQETQYF. The CDR3 DNA reads as TGTGCCAGCAGCCCTAGGGGGGGCCGGCAAGAGACCCAGTACTTC.

The CDR3 here is CASSPDSNTQYF. The CDR3 coding sequence is TGTGCCAGCAGCCCAGACAGTAATACGCAGTATTTT. The chain uses TRBV7-8 and TRBJ2-3, with a possible D match to TRBD1 (5 bases). V was shortened by 5 bases and J by 7 bases, with 10 bases between the two germline ends. From germline, CDR1 is SGHVS and CDR2 FQNEAQ. The CDR3 consists of 12 residues.

This chain uses TRBV3-1 (or the pseudogene TRBV3-2) with TRBJ2-5, with TRBD2 matching over 11 bases. The CDR3 sequence is 15 residues long. The germline gives CDR1 LGHDT, CDR2 YNNKEL (reference sequence). Germline trimming cut 4 bases from V and 7 bases from J; bases unmatched to any gene: 8. CDR3 residues: CASSLGTSGAGTQYF. CDR3 DNA: TGTGCCAGCAGCCTCGGGACTAGCGGTGCCGGGACCCAGTACTTC.

The chain employs TRBV10-3 and TRBJ1-5; 7 bases align to TRBD1. CDR1 and CDR2 from the germline V gene are ENHRY and SYGVKD. The CDR3 is 12 residues long. V was pared by 2 bases and J by 11 bases, with 3 bases of the junction left unmatched. For the CDR3, the DNA is TGTGCCATCAGTGAGATTCAGGGGGCCCAGCATTTT. Its translation: CAISEIQGAQHF.